One T cell receptor beta chain is described in this entry. This record comes from a study of blood T cell repertoires in COVID-19. Across the whole study: Acute and convalescent COVID-19 samples came from the United States, Italy and Spain. T cells, B-cell-depleted T cells, or PBMCs supplied cDNA or gDNA.

In the authors' methods: Cell counts per sample came from amplifying reference gene primers. Data came from immunoSEQ multiplex PCR; TCRdb stores just in-frame clones and leaves some out. V, J and clone size are taken as reported in that table, and D and trimming were inferred from the DNA itself. The sample lists some 460,000 clones, approximately 90% occurring once. Germline CDR1 is SGHKS and CDR2 is YYEKEE (reference sequence). The CDR3 runs 13 residues. Between the trimmed V and J ends, which lost 1 base and 5 bases, there was a span of 7 bases. Material: PBMCs or T cells enriched from blood (not recorded which). V usage is TRBV5-5 and J usage is TRBJ2-1; D remains unclear. The sequence was collected from a young woman who had recovered from COVID-19. CDR3 region: CASSLWADNEQFF. CDR3 bases: TGTGCCAGCAGCTTGTGGGCCGACAATGAGCAGTTCTTC. Drawing the rest from reference TRBV5-5 and TRBJ2-1, the complete variable domain is DAGVTQSPTHLIKTRGQQVTLRCSPISGHKSVSWYQQVLGQGPQFIFQYYEKEERGRGNFPDRFSARQFPNYSSELNVNALLLGDSALYLCASSLWADNEQFFGPGTRLTVL.